The 32 T cell receptor beta chains below were found in one sample sequenced in a study of blood T cell repertoires in COVID-19. Using immunoSEQ multiplex PCR, the repertoire was profiled, and TCRdb retains in-frame clones only, with some absent. The repertoire holds fewer than 85,000 clones, with approximately 80% as singletons. Material: peripheral blood. The receptor source for this set is an older woman with acute or convalescent COVID-19.

The V and J genes are TRBV7-3 and TRBJ2-1; weak D call: TRBD2 (6 bases). V shed 5 bases and J shed 2 bases, with 22 bases lying between them. Germline V CDR1 and CDR2: SGHTA, FQGTGA. The CDR3 spans 18 residues. The CDR3 loop reads CASSLPTSGTDTYNEQFF. CDR3 bases: TGTGCCAGCAGCCTCCCTACTTCAGGGACTGACACCTACAATGAGCAGTTCTTC.

This chain connects TRBV12-3 or TRBV12-4 to TRBJ1-2, with 9 bases lining up with TRBD1. This CDR3 has 13 residues. With 6 bases clipped from V and 7 bases from J, the junction kept 6 bases outside the gene matches. The CDR3 DNA is TGTGCCAGCAGCCCGGACAGGGGAGGTGGCTACACCTTC. Its protein is CASSPDRGGGYTF.

This clone has only a few counts. CDR3 DNA: TGTGCCAGCAGTTTAACGAGAGGTGGGAACACCATATATTTT. Its protein product is CASSLTRGGNTIYF. This chain uses TRBV27 with TRBJ1-3; D gene uncertain. Germline V CDR1 and CDR2: MNHEY, SMNVEV (reference sequence). Trimming took off 2 bases at V and 7 bases at J, with 12 bases between the two ends. The CDR3 has 14 residues.

The chain joins TRBV2 to TRBJ1-6; D is perhaps TRBD1 (6 bases). The CDR3 runs to 13 residues. The V gene's germline CDR1 is SNHLY and CDR2 FYNNEI. V lost 11 bases to trimming and J lost 9 bases, with 17 bases between them. CDR3 amino acids: CAGGLGLGSPLHF. As DNA, the CDR3 is TGTGCCGGGGGCCTCGGGTTGGGTTCACCCCTCCACTTT.

The CDR3 DNA sequence: TGTGCCAGCAGTTGGGATATCAGGGTGTCGGGCTACACCTTC. As protein: CASSWDIRVSGYTF. The V gene is TRBV27, the J gene TRBJ1-2; perhaps TRBD1 as D (5 bases). From germline, CDR1 is MNHEY and CDR2 SMNVEV (reference sequence). The CDR3 loop spans 14 amino acids. Trimming stripped 4 bases from V and 8 bases from J, with 17 bases between.

This clone showed up just once. This chain links TRBV9 with TRBJ1-6; weak D call: TRBD1 (5 bases). The CDR3 has 14 residues. V lost 1 base to trimming and J lost 9 bases, with 11 bases between them. Germline V lookup: CDR1 SGDLS, CDR2 YYNGEE. DNA of the CDR3: TGTGCCAGCAGCGTATTACAGGCCTCTTCACCCCTCCACTTT. It codes for CASSVLQASSPLHF.

This clone was detected once. The chain's CDR3 is CASSLRDSANYGYTF. The DNA of the CDR3 is TGCGCCAGCAGCCTGCGGGACAGCGCTAACTATGGCTACACCTTC. J is TRBJ1-2 and V is TRBV4-1, with 7 bases fitting TRBD1. Germline V CDR1 and CDR2: MGHRA, YSYEKL. CDR3 length equals 15 residues. The trim removed 4 bases at V and 0 bases at J, leaving 5 bases unmatched.

The chain employs TRBV6-5 and TRBJ1-1; D is possibly TRBD1 (6 bases). The germline gives CDR1 MNHEY, CDR2 SVGAGI. The CDR3 extends over 13 amino acids. Trimming took off 8 bases at V and 4 bases at J, with 14 bases between the two ends. The DNA of the CDR3 is TGTGCCAGCCGGGACCTACAGGGCACTGAAGCTTTCTTT. This gives the protein CASRDLQGTEAFF.

The J gene is TRBJ1-2, the V gene TRBV2; possible D gene TRBD1, 6 bases. The V gene lost 8 bases and the J gene lost 4 bases, with 14 bases spanning the gap. Germline loops: CDR1 SNHLY, CDR2 FYNNEI. The CDR3 contains 13 residues. CDR3 protein: CASGGGAVYGYTF. The CDR3, as DNA: TGTGCCAGCGGCGGGGGGGCAGTCTATGGCTACACCTTC. The complete variable domain, with remaining parts taken from reference TRBV2 and TRBJ1-2, reads EPEVTQTPSHQVTQMGQEVILRCVPISNHLYFYWYRQILGQKVEFLVSFYNNEISEKSEIFDDQFSVERPDGSNFTLKIRSTKLEDSAMYFCASGGGAVYGYTFGSGTRLTVV.

This clone was seen more than once but under ten times. This chain joins TRBV10-2 and TRBJ2-7; TRBD2 matches 7 bases. This CDR3 is 13 amino acids long. Losses at the gene ends were 10 bases for V and 0 bases for J; bases not matched to a gene: 6. The V gene's germline CDR1 is WSHSY and CDR2 SAAADI. CDR3 sequence reads: CATRGGNSYEQYF. The DNA for the CDR3 is TGCGCCACTCGCGGGGGAAACTCCTACGAGCAGTACTTC.

The chain links TRBV3-1 (or the pseudogene TRBV3-2) to TRBJ2-7; TRBD2 is a possible D gene (6 bases). The CDR3 runs 13 residues. The germline V gene has CDR1 LGHDT and CDR2 YNNKEL (reference sequence). V shed 1 base and J shed 3 bases, with 7 bases lying between them. The CDR3 region has the DNA TGTGCCAGCAGCCAAGGGGACTTCTACGAGCAGTACTTC. Translation gives CASSQGDFYEQYF.

V gene TRBV18 combines with J gene TRBJ1-1; unclear D gene. This CDR3 region has 15 residues. CDR1 is KGHSH, CDR2 LQKENI, per germline. The V gene lost 1 base and the J gene lost 1 base, with 10 bases spanning the gap. CDR3 sequence reads: CASSPQNGRNTEAFF. CDR3 bases: TGTGCCAGCTCACCACAGAATGGGAGGAACACTGAAGCTTTCTTT.

Here the CDR3 reads CASSRRREGTGELFF. CDR3 DNA: TGTGCCAGCAGCCGGAGGCGGGAAGGCACCGGGGAGCTGTTTTTT. The chain is built from TRBV3-1 (or the pseudogene TRBV3-2) and TRBJ2-2; tentative D call: TRBD2 (6 bases). The CDR3 covers 15 residues. The germline V and J ends were trimmed by 4 bases and 4 bases, with 13 bases remaining between them. Germline lookup yields CDR1 LGHDT and CDR2 YNNKEL (reference sequence).

By proportion, this clone is medium-sized (0.01 to 0.1%). The chain recombines TRBV5-1 with TRBJ1-6; 7 nucleotides match TRBD1. The CDR3 length is 13 residues. The germline V gene encodes CDR1 SGHRS and CDR2 YFSETQ. J was trimmed by 8 bases and V by 2 bases; bases with no gene match: 1. As DNA, the CDR3 is TGCGCCAGCAGCTTAGACAGGGATTCACCCCTCCACTTT. Translation gives CASSLDRDSPLHF.

The V gene is TRBV12-3 or TRBV12-4, the J gene TRBJ1-1; D is perhaps TRBD1 (5 bases). CDR3 length: 13 residues. V gave up 3 bases and J gave up 2 bases, with 7 bases separating them. The CDR3 sequence: CASSFTGNTEAFF. As DNA, the CDR3 is TGTGCCAGCAGTTTTACAGGAAACACTGAAGCTTTCTTT.

This sequence joins TRBV2 and TRBJ1-3, with 7 bases identical to TRBD1. The germline CDR1 and CDR2 sequences are SNHLY and FYNNEI. The CDR3 runs 17 residues. V was pared by 10 bases and J by 0 bases, with 15 bases of the junction left unmatched. The DNA of the CDR3 is TGTGCCACCAGAAAAGGGGACAGCCCATCCTCTGGAAACACCATATATTTT. Its protein is CATRKGDSPSSGNTIYF.

The rearrangement joins TRBV3-1 (or the pseudogene TRBV3-2) to TRBJ1-1, with D maybe TRBD1 (5 bases). The V end was cut by 5 bases, the J end by 11 bases, with 12 bases between. Germline V gene data show CDR1 as LGHDT and CDR2 as YNNKEL (reference sequence). This CDR3 spans 11 amino acids. The CDR3: CASSSRRGAFF. The DNA for the CDR3 is TGTGCCAGCAGCTCCCGACGGGGGGCTTTCTTT.

This clone was seen a single time. The chain employs TRBV10-2 and TRBJ1-1, with D unresolved. Germline CDR1 and CDR2: WSHSY and SAAADI. The CDR3 contains 12 residues. The V and J ends lost 6 bases and 6 bases respectively, with 11 bases between them. The DNA for the CDR3 is TGCGCCAGCAGGTGGAGCGACGCTGAAGCTTTCTTT. The encoded protein is CASRWSDAEAFF.

The count of this clone is one. V and J are TRBV19 and TRBJ2-1; 9 bases are shared with TRBD2. V shed 4 bases, J shed 6 bases, and the junction held 13 bases outside the gene matches. CDR3 size: 17 residues. CDR1 is LNHDA and CDR2 is SQIVND in the germline V gene (reference sequence). DNA for the CDR3: TGTGCCAGTAGTACCCTCAAGGGAGCGGGGGGCGTCAATGAGCAGTTCTTC. Translating gives CASSTLKGAGGVNEQFF. The full variable domain, rest sourced from reference TRBV19 and TRBJ2-1, is DGGITQSPKYLFRKEGQNVTLSCEQNLNHDAMYWYRQDPGQGLRLIYYSQIVNDFQKGDIAEGYSVSREKKESFPLTVTSAQKNPTAFYLCASSTLKGAGGVNEQFFGPGTRLTVL.

The chain joins TRBV5-4 to TRBJ1-4, with 7 bases lining up with TRBD1. The V segment lost 7 bases and the J segment 8 bases; nucleotides outside the gene matches: 14. Germline CDR1 is SGHNT and CDR2 is YYREEE (reference sequence). The CDR3 consists of 15 residues. DNA for the CDR3: TGTGCCAGCGGATCCAGACAGGGACCGACCGAAAAACTGTTTTTT. Its translation: CASGSRQGPTEKLFF. Full variable domain (outside the CDR3, taken from reference TRBV5-4 and TRBJ1-4): ETGVTQSPTHLIKTRGQQVTLRCSSQSGHNTVSWYQQALGQGPQFIFQYYREEENGRGNFPPRFSGLQFPNYSSELNVNALELDDSALYLCASGSRQGPTEKLFFGSGTQLSVL.

V gene TRBV6-5 combines with J gene TRBJ2-4; 7 bases match TRBD1. The ends lost 6 bases at V and 2 bases at J; junction bases unmatched: 7. Germline CDR1 reads MNHEY; CDR2 reads SVGAGI. The CDR3 length is 15 residues. The CDR3 sequence: CASRDRQGSKNIQYF. In DNA form, the CDR3 reads TGTGCCAGCAGGGATCGACAGGGATCCAAAAACATTCAGTACTTC.

The chain carries TRBV6-1 and TRBJ1-2, with TRBD1 matching over 7 bases. Germline-derived CDR1 and CDR2 are MNHNS and SASEGT. The CDR3 length is 15 residues. V lost 2 bases, J lost 7 bases, and 10 bases stayed unmatched. The CDR3 DNA is TGTGCCAGCAGTGAATTCACCAGGGGGTTCGGTGGCTACACCTTC. It yields the protein CASSEFTRGFGGYTF.

In its sample, this clone was seen once. The chain couples TRBV27 to TRBJ2-7, with 10 bases lining up with TRBD1. The CDR3 length is 15 residues. V trimming: 2 bases; J trimming: 1 base; junction bases outside the gene matches: 2. Germline V CDR1 and CDR2: MNHEY, SMNVEV (reference sequence). The CDR3 DNA sequence: TGTGCCAGCAGTTTACAGGGACAGGGGTCCTACGAGCAGTACTTC. It yields the protein CASSLQGQGSYEQYF.

The chain uses TRBV6-5 and TRBJ2-2; weak D call: TRBD2 (6 bases). Looked up from germline, CDR1 is MNHEY and CDR2 is SVGAGI. The V end lost 7 bases, the J end lost 5 bases, and 11 bases lay between the germline ends. CDR3 length: 13 amino acids. CDR3 residues: CASKGGRTGELFF. The CDR3 DNA is TGTGCCAGCAAGGGAGGTCGAACCGGGGAGCTGTTTTTT.

The table lists this clone with a count of one. This rearrangement joins TRBV10-3 to TRBJ1-3; D gene unclear. The V gene's germline CDR1 is ENHRY and CDR2 SYGVKD. CDR3 length equals 14 residues. Trimming shortened V by 2 bases and J by 0 bases, and 5 bases separated the two germline ends. CDR3 sequence reads: CAISEVNSGNTIYF. CDR3 DNA sequence: TGTGCCATCAGTGAGGTAAACTCTGGAAACACCATATATTTT.

V is TRBV7-9 and J is TRBJ1-1; D not resolved. The CDR3 is 14 amino acids. The V gene's germline CDR1 is SEHNR and CDR2 FQNEAQ (reference sequence). V was clipped by 5 bases and J by 10 bases, with 20 bases between them. CDR3 amino acids: CASSAGFKSSLAFF. Written as DNA, the CDR3 is TGTGCCAGCAGCGCGGGGTTTAAGTCAAGCTTAGCTTTCTTT.

The chain is built from TRBV2 and TRBJ2-3; 9 nucleotides line up with TRBD2. The germline CDR1 and CDR2 sequences are SNHLY and FYNNEI. After removal of 7 bases from V and 1 base from J, the junction contained 3 bases not matched to a gene. The CDR3 has 14 amino acids. CDR3 in DNA: TGTGCCAGCAAGAGCGGGGGGCGCACAGATACGCAGTATTTT. As protein: CASKSGGRTDTQYF. The variable domain in full, completed from reference TRBV2 and TRBJ2-3, reads EPEVTQTPSHQVTQMGQEVILRCVPISNHLYFYWYRQILGQKVEFLVSFYNNEISEKSEIFDDQFSVERPDGSNFTLKIRSTKLEDSAMYFCASKSGGRTDTQYFGPGTRLTVL.

This chain links TRBV29-1 with TRBJ2-7; 7 bases match TRBD2. This CDR3 is built from 12 residues. CDR1 is SQVTM and CDR2 is ANQGSEA in the germline V gene. Germline trimming cut 5 bases from V and 3 bases from J; bases unmatched to any gene: 4. The CDR3 here is CSVNSGFYEQYF. CDR3 DNA: TGCAGCGTTAATAGCGGGTTCTACGAGCAGTACTTC.

V is TRBV3-1 (or the pseudogene TRBV3-2) and J is TRBJ2-4, with 8 bases aligning to TRBD1. The CDR3 loop spans 15 amino acids. The germline gives CDR1 LGHDT, CDR2 YNNKEL (reference sequence). J lost 5 bases, V lost 5 bases, and 8 bases had no gene match. The CDR3 here is CASSVRTGFQNIQYF. DNA for the CDR3: TGTGCCAGCAGCGTTCGGACAGGGTTTCAAAACATTCAGTACTTC.

This clone was observed once. The chain has TRBV14 and TRBJ2-7, with D hard to call. This CDR3 has 13 residues. Trimming took off 2 bases at V and 3 bases at J, with 8 bases between the two ends. Germline V gene sequence: CDR1 SGHDN, CDR2 FVKESK. The CDR3 loop reads CASSQFRSYEQYF. The DNA for the CDR3 is TGTGCCAGCAGCCAATTCAGAAGCTACGAGCAGTACTTC.

This clone was recorded a few times. This chain connects TRBV7-2 to TRBJ2-1; D perhaps matches TRBD1 (6 bases). This CDR3 is built from 13 residues. The germline gives CDR1 SGHTA, CDR2 FQGNSA. Trimming left V 3 bases short and J 5 bases short, with 8 bases between. The CDR3 sequence is CASSFNRDNEQFF. The CDR3 coding sequence is TGTGCCAGCAGCTTTAACAGGGACAATGAGCAGTTCTTC.

This clone was seen more than once but under ten times. The CDR3 DNA reads TGCGCCAGCACCCTGGATGGGGGGGAATCTCGTGAAGCTTTCTTT. Its protein is CASTLDGGESREAFF. This rearrangement joins TRBV5-1 to TRBJ1-1, with a tentative D call TRBD1 (5 bases). CDR1 is SGHRS, CDR2 YFSETQ, per germline. The CDR3 has 15 residues. Trimming pared 6 bases from V and 7 bases from J, leaving 22 bases between. The full variable domain, completed using reference TRBV5-1 and TRBJ1-1, is KAGVTQTPRYLIKTRGQQVTLSCSPISGHRSVSWYQQTPGQGLQFLFEYFSETQRNKGNFPGRFSGRQFSNSRSEMNVSTLELGDSALYLCASTLDGGESREAFFGQGTRLTVV.